One sample yielded the 16 T cell receptor beta chains listed below, sequenced in a study of vaccination and CD4 T cells after COVID-19. Described treatment: approximately 9-day PBMC culture with coronavirus spike peptide pools or control peptides (ViraFEST assay). Sequencing of DNA taken from cultured CD4+ T cells relied on the Oncomine TCR Beta short-read assay. TCRdb passed the PCR reads through MiXCR, listing each CDR3 protein once. The table lists roughly 14,000 distinct CDR3 sequences, around half of them singletons. No antigen has been identified for these receptors. Sequenced material: CD4+ T cells from blood, cultured in vitro, taken before SARS-CoV-2 vaccination. The source is a human donor who had recovered from COVID-19.

This clonotype was picked up a small number of times. An end of the junction does not agree with germline; a read error may underlie this. The chain couples TRBV20-1 to TRBJ1-1; 7 bases align to TRBD1. Germline loops: CDR1 DFQATT, CDR2 SNEGSKA (reference sequence). The CDR3 loop spans 9 amino acids. CDR3 amino acids: CSARGQGLF. For the CDR3, the DNA is TGCAGTGCTAGAGGACAGGGTCTCTTT.

The rearrangement uses TRBV7-2 and TRBJ1-3; weak D call: TRBD1 (5 bases). The CDR3 spans 17 residues. Trimming shortened V by 0 bases and J by 2 bases, and 14 bases separated the two germline ends. Germline assignment: CDR1 SGHTA and CDR2 FQGNSA. The CDR3, as DNA: TGTGCCAGCAGCTTAGCGGGGCAGGGTGTAACTGGAAACACCATATATTTT. Its protein product is CASSLAGQGVTGNTIYF.

A few counts support this clonotype. V usage is TRBV20-1 and J usage is TRBJ1-1, with D uncertain. The V end was cut by 6 bases, the J end by 2 bases, with 16 bases between. CDR3 length: 14 amino acids. CDR1 is DFQATT, CDR2 SNEGSKA, per germline (reference sequence). The CDR3 sequence is CSAQVLVTNTEAFF. In DNA, the CDR3 is TGCAGTGCCCAGGTTTTGGTAACTAACACTGAAGCTTTCTTT.

This clonotype has only a few counts. The gene calls are TRBV6-1 and TRBJ1-6, with TRBD1 identical over 8 bases. CDR3 length: 14 residues. With V trimmed by 6 bases and J by 10 bases, 8 bases remained unmatched. CDR1 and CDR2 (germline): MNHNS, SASEGT. The CDR3 is CASSSDRAGSPLHF. The CDR3 DNA follows: TGTGCCAGCAGCTCGGACAGGGCCGGATCACCCCTCCACTTT.

The chain carries TRBV19 and TRBJ1-6, with 7 nucleotides matching TRBD1. The V segment lost 5 bases and the J segment 13 bases; nucleotides outside the gene matches: 8. From germline, CDR1 is LNHDA and CDR2 SQIVND (reference sequence). This CDR3 region has 13 residues. CDR3 nucleotide sequence: TGTGCCAGTAGTCCGACAGGGCGAGGCCCCCTCCACTTT. Protein: CASSPTGRGPLHF.

The chain is built from TRBV6-1 and TRBJ2-7, with unresolved D. This CDR3 has 15 residues. Deletions cut 6 bases from V and 1 base from J, with 16 bases between. Germline V lookup: CDR1 MNHNS, CDR2 SASEGT. CDR3 sequence reads: CASRDGAGNSYEQYF. In DNA form, the CDR3 reads TGTGCCAGCAGGGACGGAGCAGGCAATTCCTACGAGCAGTACTTC.

The chain has TRBV20-1 and TRBJ2-1; D might be TRBD1 (5 bases). The CDR3 loop spans 12 amino acids. The V and J ends lost 6 bases and 16 bases respectively, with 22 bases between them. The germline gives CDR1 DFQATT, CDR2 SNEGSKA (reference sequence). The CDR3 region is CSAAADSPSHFF. The CDR3 DNA reads TGCAGTGCAGCCGCAGACAGCCCGTCTCATTTCTTC.

The chain carries TRBV9 and TRBJ2-1, with a tentative D call TRBD2 (6 bases). Germline assignment: CDR1 SGDLS and CDR2 YYNGEE. The CDR3 is 13 residues long. The germline V and J ends were trimmed by 3 bases and 7 bases, with 11 bases remaining between them. The CDR3 region has the DNA TGTGCCAGCAGCGCGGGGAGGTGGAATGAGCAGTTCTTC. This encodes CASSAGRWNEQFF.

This clonotype was observed a handful of times. The chain uses TRBV11-2 and TRBJ2-7; no clear D. This CDR3 is 11 amino acids long. Germline V gives CDR1 SGHAT, CDR2 FQNNGV. Trimming took 5 bases from V and 2 from J, leaving 4 bases between them. CDR3 DNA sequence: TGTGCCAGCAGCCTCACCTACGAGCAGTACTTC. It encodes CASSLTYEQYF.

The V call is TRBV6-1, the J call TRBJ1-4; possibly TRBD1 for D (6 bases). In germline, CDR1 is MNHNS, CDR2 SASEGT. This CDR3 is built from 14 residues. The V end lost 9 bases, the J end lost 8 bases, and 19 bases lay between the germline ends. CDR3 coding DNA: TGTGCCAGTCGCACCACGGGACACGGGGAAAAACTGTTTTTT. Translation gives CASRTTGHGEKLFF.

V gene TRBV19 combines with J gene TRBJ1-1; 8 bases are a match to TRBD1. Germline CDR1 reads LNHDA; CDR2 reads SQIVND (reference sequence). This CDR3 has 13 amino acids. V was clipped by 3 bases and J by 6 bases; unmatched bases: 3. The CDR3 protein is CASSMLQGAEAFF. In DNA form, the CDR3 reads TGTGCCAGTAGTATGCTACAGGGGGCTGAAGCTTTCTTT.

This clonotype turned up a few times. The chain has TRBV28 and TRBJ1-5, with TRBD1 as a possible D gene (5 bases). The CDR3 is made up of 12 amino acids. Germline CDR1 MDHEN, CDR2 SYDVKM. As DNA, the CDR3 is TGTGTCGTAGGTGGGGCCAATCAGCCCCAGCATTTT. Residues: CVVGGANQPQHF.

This clonotype showed up just once. CDR3 bases: TGTGCCAGCAATAGAGCGGCGGGCAAAAACATTCAGTACTTC. Amino acid sequence: CASNRAAGKNIQYF. The chain is built from TRBV2 and TRBJ2-4; a weak D match, TRBD2 (5 bases). Trimming pared 7 bases from V and 3 bases from J, leaving 13 bases between. The V gene's germline CDR1 is SNHLY and CDR2 FYNNEI. This CDR3 is 14 amino acids long.

This clonotype was counted only a few times. This chain links TRBV24-1 with TRBJ1-1; tentatively, D is TRBD1 (6 bases). This CDR3 is built from 13 residues. Germline CDR1 and CDR2: KGHDR and SFDVKD. The V end was cut by 12 bases, the J end by 3 bases, with 16 bases between. In DNA, the CDR3 is TGTGCCTCATACCGGGACAACTACACTGAAGCTTTCTTT. Its protein product is CASYRDNYTEAFF.

The chain employs TRBV11-3 and TRBJ2-5, with D tentatively TRBD2 (6 bases). This CDR3 spans 14 amino acids. V dropped 5 bases and J dropped 5 bases, with 15 bases sitting between them. The germline CDR1 and CDR2 sequences are SGHNT and YENEEA. The chain's CDR3 is CASSPDGGVETQYF. The CDR3 bases are TGTGCCAGCAGCCCTGATGGAGGGGTTGAGACCCAGTACTTC.

The J gene is TRBJ2-7, the V gene TRBV7-3; the D gene could be TRBD1 or TRBD2 (6 bases each). The ends were cut back, 6 bases at V and 3 bases at J, with 21 bases in the middle. Per germline, CDR1 SGHTA and CDR2 FQGTGA. The CDR3 is 16 residues long. CDR3: CASSWGAGRNFYEQYF. The CDR3 DNA follows: TGTGCCAGCAGTTGGGGGGCGGGGCGGAATTTCTACGAGCAGTACTTC. The whole variable domain, filled in from reference TRBV7-3 and TRBJ2-7, reads GAGVSQTPSNKVTEKGKYVELRCDPISGHTALYWYRQSLGQGPEFLIYFQGTGAADDSGLPNDRFFAVRPEGSVSTLKIQRTERGDSAVYLCASSWGAGRNFYEQYFGPGTRLTVT.